A selection of T cell receptor beta chains follows, all from one sample in a study of T-cell reconstitution after alpha-beta-depleted transplantation in children. TCRdb reprocessed the PCR reads via MiXCR and lists one record per CDR3 protein. The sample yields 500,000 or so distinct CDR3 sequences, 30% to 35% seen once. Sequenced material: PBMCs from the stem cell graft donor, taken from the stem cell graft. These receptors all come from a human donor who donated a stem cell graft to a child with aplastic anemia. The CDR3 runs from the conserved cysteine through the conserved F or W.

j_gene | v_gene | len | CDR3aa
TRBJ2-7 | TRBV5-6 | 15 | CASGNDGTVRIEQYF
TRBJ2-7 | TRBV3-1 | 17 | CASSQIGSGLPSYEQYF
TRBJ1-1 | TRBV11-1 | 16 | CASSLGPQGRNTEAFF
TRBJ2-5 | TRBV28 | 11 | CASSLQRTQYF
TRBJ2-5 | TRBV7-2 | 15 | CASSLNRGLQETQYF
TRBJ1-1 | TRBV5-6 | 12 | CASSPDPTEAFF
TRBJ1-5 | TRBV12-3/TRBV12-4 | 14 | CASTLERDHQPQHF
TRBJ1-1 | TRBV12-3/TRBV12-4 | 12 | CASSLIGTEAFF
TRBJ1-4 | TRBV5-1 | 15 | CASSHRDHFSEKLFF
TRBJ2-1 | TRBV29-1 | 15 | CSVVLNGQGRNEQFF
TRBJ2-7 | TRBV11-3 | 14 | CASSGLAGPSEQYF
TRBJ2-1 | TRBV27 | 13 | CASSLTWVNEQFF
TRBJ2-1 | TRBV5-1 | 12 | CASNLDMNEQFF
TRBJ1-5 | TRBV19 | 14 | CASSPDRDNQPQHF
TRBJ1-1 | TRBV7-9 | 12 | CASSEGSPEAFF
TRBJ2-1 | TRBV15 | 16 | CATSRGGNADYNEQFF
TRBJ2-5 | TRBV11-2 | 19 | CASSRYEGLAGGLRETQYF
TRBJ2-5 | TRBV27 | 12 | CASGEGVETQYF
TRBJ2-1 | TRBV29-1 | 11 | CSVTGSREQFF
TRBJ2-4 | TRBV2 | 21 | CASSTATGRGQPLFSKNIQYF
TRBJ2-7 | TRBV11-2 | 15 | CASSLTDRVIYEQYF
TRBJ2-7 | TRBV12-3/TRBV12-4 | 16 | CASSLTPRAGPYEQYF
TRBJ2-7 | TRBV27 | 13 | CASSTQESYEQYF
TRBJ2-6 | TRBV6-1 | 15 | CASGGGGNEANVLTF
TRBJ1-2 | TRBV2 | 14 | CASNAKPDRGGYTF
TRBJ2-2 | TRBV5-8 | 15 | CASSLIQGVPGELFF
TRBJ1-1 | TRBV4-3 | 16 | CASSQELRTVNTEAFF
TRBJ2-1 | TRBV2 | 15 | CASSDRTGSVREQFF
TRBJ2-1 | TRBV11-2 | 15 | CASSLHAGGFSEQFF
TRBJ2-1 | TRBV20-1 | 19 | CSARDNGAGTGGYYNEQFF
TRBJ2-2 | TRBV5-1 | 15 | CASSFTSGRTGELFF
TRBJ1-1 | TRBV4-1 | 16 | CASSQDSGQMNTEAFF
TRBJ2-2 | TRBV12-5 | 17 | CASGLGGTARGSGELFF
TRBJ2-3 | TRBV12-3/TRBV12-4 | 15 | CASRGTSGIKDTQYF
TRBJ2-7 | TRBV28 | 14 | CASRTAGTDYEQYF
TRBJ2-1 | TRBV7-2 | 15 | CASSLDRFSYNEQFF
TRBJ1-2 | TRBV27 | 15 | CASSFVGQGPYGYTF
TRBJ1-1 | TRBV6-1 | 16 | CASSVGWGVGSTEAFF
TRBJ1-1 | TRBV4-3 | 17 | CASSQELSRGQGTEAFF
TRBJ2-3 | TRBV6-4 | 17 | CASIGLAGGDTGDTQYF
TRBJ1-2 | TRBV19 | 14 | CASSIDGGRFGYTF
TRBJ2-4 | TRBV20-1 | 15 | CSASWGILAKNIQYF
TRBJ2-7 | TRBV18 | 14 | CASSATGQSYEQYF
TRBJ2-3 | TRBV9 | 14 | CASSVATYSDTQYF
TRBJ2-2 | TRBV5-1 | 16 | CASTWTVAGVGGELFF
TRBJ1-2 | TRBV7-9 | 14 | CASSLTETGDGYTF
TRBJ1-3 | TRBV5-1 | 14 | CASSLDGIGNTIYF
TRBJ2-3 | TRBV7-3 | 17 | CASSFFGQGPLAGTQYF
TRBJ2-3 | TRBV6-6 | 13 | CASSHLSADTQYF
TRBJ2-2 | TRBV29-1 | 18 | CSVEDVSSGKNQAGELFF
TRBJ2-7 | TRBV4-1 | 17 | CASSQGQGVVRAYEQYF
TRBJ2-1 | TRBV28 | 14 | CASSTREGGNEQFF
TRBJ2-7 | TRBV20-1 | 12 | CSARLAGVEQYF
TRBJ1-4 | TRBV7-9 | 15 | CASSLVGVTNEKLFF